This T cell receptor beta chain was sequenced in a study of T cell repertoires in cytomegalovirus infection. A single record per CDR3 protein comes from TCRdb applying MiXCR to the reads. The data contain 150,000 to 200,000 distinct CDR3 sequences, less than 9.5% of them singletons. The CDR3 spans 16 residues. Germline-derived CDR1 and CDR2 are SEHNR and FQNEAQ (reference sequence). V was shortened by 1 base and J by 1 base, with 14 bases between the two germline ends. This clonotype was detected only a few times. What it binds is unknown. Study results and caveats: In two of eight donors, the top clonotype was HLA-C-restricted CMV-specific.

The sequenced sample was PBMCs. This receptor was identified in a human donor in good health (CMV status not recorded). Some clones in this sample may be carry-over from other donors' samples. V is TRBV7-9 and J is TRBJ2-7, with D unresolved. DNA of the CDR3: TGTGCCAGCAGCTTAGGGTACGGAAAAGATTCCTACGAGCAGTACTTC. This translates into CASSLGYGKDSYEQYF.